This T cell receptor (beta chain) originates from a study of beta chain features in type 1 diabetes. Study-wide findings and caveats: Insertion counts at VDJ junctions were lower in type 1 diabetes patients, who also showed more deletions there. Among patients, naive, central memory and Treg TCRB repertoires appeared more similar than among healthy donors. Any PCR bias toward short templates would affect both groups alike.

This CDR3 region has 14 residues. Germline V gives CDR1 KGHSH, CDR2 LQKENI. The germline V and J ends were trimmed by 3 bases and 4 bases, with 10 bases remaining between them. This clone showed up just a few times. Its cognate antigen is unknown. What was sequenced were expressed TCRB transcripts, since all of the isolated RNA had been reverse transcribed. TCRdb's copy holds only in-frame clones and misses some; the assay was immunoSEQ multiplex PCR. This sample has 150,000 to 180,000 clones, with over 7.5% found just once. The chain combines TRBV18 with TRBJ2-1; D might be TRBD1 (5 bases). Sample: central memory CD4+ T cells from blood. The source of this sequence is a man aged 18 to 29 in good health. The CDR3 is CASSPYDRYNEQFF. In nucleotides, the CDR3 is TGTGCCAGCTCACCTTACGACAGATACAATGAGCAGTTCTTC.